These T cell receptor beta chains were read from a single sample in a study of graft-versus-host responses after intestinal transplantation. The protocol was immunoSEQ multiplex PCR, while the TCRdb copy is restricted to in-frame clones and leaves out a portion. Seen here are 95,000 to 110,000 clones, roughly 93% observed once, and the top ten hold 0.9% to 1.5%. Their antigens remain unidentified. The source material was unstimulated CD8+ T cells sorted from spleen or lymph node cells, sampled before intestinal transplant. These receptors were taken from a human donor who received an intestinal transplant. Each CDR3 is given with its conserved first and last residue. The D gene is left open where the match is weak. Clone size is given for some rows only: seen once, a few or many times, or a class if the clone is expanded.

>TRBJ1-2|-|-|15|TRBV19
CASSPDRASSYGYTF
TGTGCCAGTAGTCCTGACAGAGCCTCCTCCTATGGCTACACCTTC
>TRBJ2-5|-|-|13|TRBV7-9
CASSSGLRETQYF
TGTGCCAGCAGCTCTGGACTACGGGAGACCCAGTACTTC
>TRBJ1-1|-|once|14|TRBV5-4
CASSLFSVNTEAFF
TGTGCCAGCAGCTTGTTTTCGGTGAACACTGAGGCTTTCTTT
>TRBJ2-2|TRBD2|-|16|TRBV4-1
CASSHPGTSWSGELFF
TGCGCCAGCAGCCACCCCGGGACTAGCTGGTCCGGGGAGCTGTTTTTT
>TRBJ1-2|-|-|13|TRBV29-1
CSVDAGLGYGYTF
TGCAGCGTTGATGCGGGACTAGGGTATGGCTACACCTTC
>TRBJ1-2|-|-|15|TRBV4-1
CASSLDSRANYGYTF
TGCGCCAGCAGCCTAGACTCCAGGGCGAACTATGGCTACACCTTC
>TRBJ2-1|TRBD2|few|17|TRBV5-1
CASSLAKASGVYNEQFF
TGCGCCAGCAGCTTGGCAAAGGCTAGCGGGGTTTACAATGAGCAGTTCTTC
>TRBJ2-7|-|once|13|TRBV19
CASSTPVGYEQYF
TGTGCCAGTAGTACCCCCGTGGGCTACGAGCAGTACTTC
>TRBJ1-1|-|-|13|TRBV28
CASTGRLNTEAFF
TGTGCCAGCACAGGCAGATTGAACACTGAAGCTTTCTTT
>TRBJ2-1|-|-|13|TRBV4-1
CASSQGAAREQFF
TGCGCCAGCAGCCAAGGGGCCGCTCGTGAGCAGTTCTTC
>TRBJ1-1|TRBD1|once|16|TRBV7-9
CASSLTDRGWFTVAFF
TGTGCCAGCAGCTTAACGGACAGGGGATGGTTTACGGTGGCTTTCTTT
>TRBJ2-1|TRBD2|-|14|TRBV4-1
CASSHSGAYNEQFF
TGCGCCAGCAGCCATAGCGGGGCCTACAATGAGCAGTTCTTC
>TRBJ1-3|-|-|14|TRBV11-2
CASSGLYSGNTIYF
TGTGCCAGCAGCGGGTTGTACTCTGGAAACACCATATATTTT
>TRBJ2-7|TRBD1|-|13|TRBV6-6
CASRGQGGYEQYF
TGTGCCAGCAGGGGACAGGGGGGTTACGAGCAGTACTTC
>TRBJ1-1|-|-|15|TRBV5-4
CASSLAGSVNTEAFF
TGTGCCAGCAGCTTGGCCGGGTCAGTGAACACTGAAGCTTTCTTT
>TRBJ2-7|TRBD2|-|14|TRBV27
CASILTAGGYEQYF
TGTGCCAGCATCCTTACAGCGGGGGGGTACGAGCAGTACTTC
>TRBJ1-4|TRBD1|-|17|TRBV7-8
CASSLAPPGGTNEKLFF
TGTGCCAGCAGCTTGGCCCCTCCAGGGGGAACTAATGAAAAACTGTTTTTT
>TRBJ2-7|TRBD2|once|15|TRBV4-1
CASSQLAGPSYEQYF
TGCGCCAGCAGCCAACTAGCGGGGCCCTCCTACGAGCAGTACTTC
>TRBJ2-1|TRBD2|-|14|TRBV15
CATSEAGGHNEQFF
TGTGCCACCAGCGAAGCGGGGGGCCACAATGAGCAGTTCTTC
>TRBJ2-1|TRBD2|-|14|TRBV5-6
CASSLSSGGGEQFF
TGTGCCAGCAGCCTGAGTAGCGGGGGCGGAGAGCAGTTCTTC
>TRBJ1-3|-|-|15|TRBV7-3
CASSLGGGPGNTIYF
TGTGCCAGCAGCTTAGGGGGAGGGCCTGGAAACACCATATATTTT
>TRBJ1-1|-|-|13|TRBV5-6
CASSFGVSTEAFF
TGTGCCAGCAGCTTCGGGGTCAGCACTGAAGCTTTCTTT
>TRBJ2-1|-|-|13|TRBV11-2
CASSFEGGNEQFF
TGTGCCAGCAGCTTCGAGGGAGGCAATGAGCAGTTCTTC
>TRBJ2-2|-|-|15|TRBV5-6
CASSSVGGDPGELFF
TGTGCCAGCAGCTCCGTGGGAGGAGATCCCGGGGAGCTGTTTTTT
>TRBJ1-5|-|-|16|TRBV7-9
CASSLWGSKGNQPQHF
TGTGCCAGCAGCTTGTGGGGGAGTAAGGGCAATCAGCCCCAGCATTTT
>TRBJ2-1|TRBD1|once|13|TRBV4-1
CASSPVGQSEQFF
TGCGCCAGCAGCCCCGTGGGACAGTCTGAGCAGTTCTTC
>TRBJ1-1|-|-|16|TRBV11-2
CASSGVGGGMNTEAFF
TGTGCCAGCAGCGGCGTGGGGGGAGGGATGAACACTGAAGCTTTCTTT
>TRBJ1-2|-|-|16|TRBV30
CAWSDYIGQSLGGYTF
TGTGCCTGGAGTGACTACATTGGACAGTCCCTGGGGGGCTACACCTTC
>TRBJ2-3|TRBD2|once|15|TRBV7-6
CASSYSGGLTDTQYF
TGTGCCAGCAGCTATAGCGGGGGGCTCACAGATACGCAGTATTTT
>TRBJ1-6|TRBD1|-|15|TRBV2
CASRRGTDLNSPLHF
TGTGCCAGCAGGAGGGGGACAGACCTTAATTCACCCCTCCACTTT
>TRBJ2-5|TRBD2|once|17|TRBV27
CASSLVLAGGAVETQYF
TGTGCCAGCAGTTTAGTACTAGCGGGGGGGGCGGTAGAGACCCAGTACTTC
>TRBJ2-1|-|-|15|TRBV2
CASFEAGSSYNEQFF
TGTGCCAGCTTTGAAGCAGGCAGCTCCTACAATGAGCAGTTCTTC
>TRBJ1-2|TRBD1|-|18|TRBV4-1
CASSQGVAQGVTKYGYTF
TGCGCCAGCAGCCAAGGGGTCGCTCAGGGGGTAACAAAGTATGGCTACACCTTC
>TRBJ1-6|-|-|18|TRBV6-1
CASSEVGRREPYNSPLHF
TGTGCCAGCAGTGAAGTCGGTAGGCGAGAACCCTATAATTCACCCCTCCACTTT
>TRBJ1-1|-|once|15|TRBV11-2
CASSLGDGMNTEAFF
TGTGCCAGCAGCTTAGGAGACGGTATGAACACTGAAGCTTTCTTT
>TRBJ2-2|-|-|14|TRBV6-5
CASSYFEGTGELFF
TGTGCCAGCAGTTACTTCGAGGGAACCGGGGAGCTGTTTTTT
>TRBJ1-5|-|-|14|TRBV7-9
CASSVGLGNQPQHF
TGTGCCAGCAGTGTAGGTTTGGGGAATCAGCCCCAGCATTTT
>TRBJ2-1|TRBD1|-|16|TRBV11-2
CASSPWDRGRVYEQFF
TGTGCCAGCAGCCCTTGGGACAGGGGGCGCGTATATGAGCAGTTCTTC
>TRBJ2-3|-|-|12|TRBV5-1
CASGGDTDTQYF
TGCGCCAGCGGCGGGGACACAGATACGCAGTATTTT
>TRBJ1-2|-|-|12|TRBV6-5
CASSYAGFGYTF
TGTGCCAGCAGTTACGCGGGTTTTGGCTACACCTTC
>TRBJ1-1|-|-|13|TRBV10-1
CASAPGHPSLPFF
TGCGCCAGCGCTCCGGGACATCCGTCACTTCCTTTCTTT
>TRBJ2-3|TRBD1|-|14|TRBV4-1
CASSPGQGADTQYF
TGCGCCAGCAGCCCAGGACAGGGGGCAGATACGCAGTATTTT
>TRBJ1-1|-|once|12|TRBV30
CACDTPAAEAFF
TGTGCCTGTGATACCCCCGCAGCTGAAGCTTTCTTT
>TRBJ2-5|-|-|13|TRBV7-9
CASRGQNQETQYF
TGTGCCAGCAGGGGGCAAAACCAAGAGACCCAGTACTTC
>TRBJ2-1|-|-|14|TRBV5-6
CASTPWGSYNEQFF
TGTGCCAGCACCCCGTGGGGCTCCTACAATGAGCAGTTCTTC
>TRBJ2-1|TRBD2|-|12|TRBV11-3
CASSMREGEQFF
TGTGCCAGCAGCATGCGGGAGGGCGAGCAGTTCTTC
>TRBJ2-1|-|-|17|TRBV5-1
CASSLAVGPSSYNEQFF
TGCGCCAGCAGCTTGGCCGTGGGCCCTAGCTCCTACAATGAGCAGTTCTTC
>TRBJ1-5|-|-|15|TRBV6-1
CAISDRIYSNQPQHF
TGTGCCATCTCAGACAGAATCTATAGCAATCAGCCCCAGCATTTT
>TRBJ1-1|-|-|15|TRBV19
CASSIRASGNTEAFF
TGTGCCAGTAGTATCCGGGCCAGCGGGAACACTGAAGCTTTCTTT
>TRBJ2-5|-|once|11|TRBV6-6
CASSYEETQYF
TGTGCCAGCAGTTACGAGGAGACCCAGTACTTC
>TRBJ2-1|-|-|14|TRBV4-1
CASSLRNGYNEQFF
TGCGCCAGCAGCCTTAGGAACGGATACAATGAGCAGTTCTTC
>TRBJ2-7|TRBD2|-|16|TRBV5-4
CASSLTSGGPPYEQYF
TGTGCCAGCAGCTTGACTAGCGGGGGACCCCCCTACGAGCAGTACTTC
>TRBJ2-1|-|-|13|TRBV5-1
CASSLDFGDEQFF
TGCGCCAGCAGCTTGGACTTCGGCGATGAGCAGTTCTTC
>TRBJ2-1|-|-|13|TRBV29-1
CSVVGASYNEQFF
TGCAGCGTTGTGGGGGCCTCCTACAATGAGCAGTTCTTC
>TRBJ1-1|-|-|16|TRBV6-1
CASSEAGGGYNTEAFF
TGTGCCAGCAGTGAAGCGGGCGGCGGATACAACACTGAAGCTTTCTTT
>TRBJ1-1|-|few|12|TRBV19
CASRRGADEAFF
TGTGCCAGTCGTCGGGGGGCAGATGAAGCTTTCTTT
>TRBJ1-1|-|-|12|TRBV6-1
CATRTTGTEAFF
TGTGCCACCCGGACCACAGGCACTGAAGCTTTCTTT